The 27 T cell receptor beta chains given below trace back to one sample, sequenced in a study of PD-1 blockade in classical Hodgkin lymphoma. Time point defined: newly diagnosed, previously untreated cHL patient sample. Investigators isolated CD4+ T cells from thawed PBMCs through magnetic negative selection. The method was immunoSEQ multiplex PCR; TCRdb's version includes in-frame clones alone and lacks a portion of them. The table has 18,000 or so clones, over 75% seen once; the top ten hold approximately 1.3%. Material: CD4+ T cells from blood. These receptors came from a human donor with classical Hodgkin lymphoma.

The chain has TRBV28 and TRBJ1-4; 12 nucleotides match TRBD1. This CDR3 has 14 amino acids. Trimming took 5 bases from V and 16 from J; bases not matched to a gene: 11. The germline V gene encodes CDR1 MDHEN and CDR2 SYDVKM. The CDR3 DNA reads as TGTGCCAGCAGTGCCGCGGGACAGGGGGCGATTAGGTTTTTT. The encoded protein is CASSAAGQGAIRFF.

This clone was seen only a few times. The chain is built from TRBV7-6 and TRBJ2-7, with D uncertain. The CDR3 has 15 amino acids. Germline V gene sequence: CDR1 SGHVS, CDR2 FNYEAQ. V lost 1 base to trimming and J lost 3 bases, with 13 bases between them. The DNA of the CDR3 is TGTGCCAGCAGCTTAGAGGTAGGGCGCGGCTACGAGCAGTACTTC. This gives the protein CASSLEVGRGYEQYF.

This rearrangement joins TRBV28 to TRBJ1-3, with D perhaps matching TRBD1 (6 bases). Germline CDR1 MDHEN, CDR2 SYDVKM. The CDR3 runs 15 residues. V was pared by 5 bases and J by 2 bases, with 13 bases between. CDR3 loop: CASSEPDRPGNTIYF. In DNA, the CDR3 is TGTGCCAGCAGTGAACCGGACAGACCTGGAAACACCATATATTTT.

The J gene is TRBJ1-2, the V gene TRBV5-1; D perhaps matches TRBD1 (6 bases). The V and J ends lost 0 bases and 8 bases respectively, with 14 bases between them. CDR1 is SGHRS, CDR2 YFSETQ, per germline. The CDR3 runs to 14 residues. Written as DNA, the CDR3 is TGCGCCAGCAGCTTGGCCGTACAGGGTGGCGGCTACACCTTC. Its translation: CASSLAVQGGGYTF.

The gene calls are TRBV5-6 and TRBJ2-3, with a weak D call TRBD1 (5 bases). The V end was cut by 2 bases, the J end by 3 bases, with 7 bases between. CDR3 size: 13 residues. CDR1 is SGHDT and CDR2 is YYEEEE in the germline V gene. The CDR3 protein is CASSFTGTDTQYF. In DNA, the CDR3 is TGTGCCAGCAGCTTCACAGGAACAGATACGCAGTATTTT.

The chain links TRBV19 to TRBJ1-2, with 7 positions matching TRBD1. Germline loops: CDR1 LNHDA, CDR2 SQIVND (reference sequence). V shed 4 bases, J shed 3 bases, and the junction held 8 bases outside the gene matches. This CDR3 has 15 amino acids. The DNA of the CDR3 is TGTGCCAGTAGTACCCCCCCGGACAGGTACTATGGCTACACCTTC. Protein product: CASSTPPDRYYGYTF.

The CDR3 reads CASTRAGGSSYNEQFF. The CDR3 bases are TGTGCCAGTACCAGAGCGGGAGGTTCCTCCTACAATGAGCAGTTCTTC. The chain employs TRBV19 and TRBJ2-1; TRBD2 matches 9 bases. Germline CDR1 and CDR2: LNHDA and SQIVND (reference sequence). V lost 7 bases and J lost 0; bases outside the gene matches: 7. The CDR3 length is 16 residues.

The CDR3 is CASSLTSGRDTQYF. The CDR3 DNA sequence: TGTGCCAGCAGCTTAACTAGCGGGAGAGATACGCAGTATTTT. The V and J genes are TRBV7-3 and TRBJ2-3; 9 nucleotides match TRBD2. The CDR3 totals 14 residues. The V gene end was trimmed by 0 bases and the J gene end by 5 bases; junction bases not matched to a gene: 0. Germline V gives CDR1 SGHTA, CDR2 FQGTGA.

V and J are TRBV2 and TRBJ2-7; D is perhaps TRBD1 (5 bases). Looked up from germline, CDR1 is SNHLY and CDR2 is FYNNEI. This CDR3 contains 15 residues. V lost 1 base and J lost 3, with 13 bases in between. In nucleotides, the CDR3 is TGTGCCAGCAGTGAAGGGTCAGGGCCGAACTACGAGCAGTACTTC. This gives the protein CASSEGSGPNYEQYF.

This clone was counted a single time. The genes are TRBV29-1 and TRBJ2-1; TRBD1 aligns across 10 bases. The CDR3 has 13 residues. The V segment lost 7 bases and the J segment 2 bases; nucleotides outside the gene matches: 2. The V gene's germline CDR1 is SQVTM and CDR2 ANQGSEA. CDR3 region: CSAGQGAYNEQFF. The CDR3 nucleotides read TGCAGCGCCGGACAGGGGGCCTACAATGAGCAGTTCTTC.

The V gene is TRBV6-5, the J gene TRBJ1-4; 7 bases map to TRBD1. This CDR3 is built from 15 residues. V lost 6 bases and J lost 8; bases outside the gene matches: 12. Germline V gene data show CDR1 as MNHEY and CDR2 as SVGAGI. This CDR3 is CASRRQGRAEEKLFF. The CDR3 DNA follows: TGTGCCAGCAGGCGACAGGGTCGCGCGGAGGAAAAACTGTTTTTT.

This chain joins TRBV2 and TRBJ2-5; unclear D gene. The CDR3 has 11 residues. Deletions cut 4 bases from V and 4 bases from J, with 4 bases between. Germline V CDR1 and CDR2: SNHLY, FYNNEI. In nucleotides, the CDR3 is TGTGCCAGCAGTGCGGGAGAGACCCAGTACTTC. The encoded protein is CASSAGETQYF.

The chain joins TRBV9 to TRBJ1-5; D is ambiguous. Trimming shortened V by 3 bases and J by 7 bases, and 17 bases separated the two germline ends. The length of the CDR3 is 15 residues. Germline assignment: CDR1 SGDLS and CDR2 YYNGEE. DNA for the CDR3: TGTGCCAGCAGCGAGGGCACCTTGGGCGCCCAGCCCCAGCATTTT. This gives the protein CASSEGTLGAQPQHF. The full variable domain, its missing parts supplied by reference TRBV9 and TRBJ1-5, is DSGVTQTPKHLITATGQRVTLRCSPRSGDLSVYWYQQSLDQGLQFLIQYYNGEERAKGNILERFSAQQFPDLHSELNLSSLELGDSALYFCASSEGTLGAQPQHFGDGTRLSIL.

This clone appeared a few times. This rearrangement joins TRBV27 to TRBJ1-2, with D unresolved. The CDR3 length is 14 residues. The V gene's germline CDR1 is MNHEY and CDR2 SMNVEV (reference sequence). Trimming took off 2 bases at V and 6 bases at J, with 13 bases between the two ends. In DNA, the CDR3 is TGTGCCAGCAGTTTAAATGGGCAGCTCAATGGCTACACCTTC. Translated, it gives CASSLNGQLNGYTF.

This chain links TRBV12-1 with TRBJ2-4; TRBD2 was called by the table and not checked on the DNA. TRBV12-1 is an annotated pseudogene. CDR3 length equals 14 residues. CDR3 loop: CASSLRGDEDIQYF. CDR3 nucleotides: TGTGCCAGCAGCTTACGAGGTGATGAGGACATTCAGTACTTC.

Only a few counts were recorded for this clone. V and J are TRBV6-5 and TRBJ2-7; 9 bases are a match to TRBD1. The CDR3 runs 14 residues. From germline, CDR1 is MNHEY and CDR2 SVGAGI. V trimming: 6 bases; J trimming: 6 bases; junction bases outside the gene matches: 9. The CDR3 DNA reads as TGTGCCAGCAGAACCGGGACAGGGTCCGTCGAGCAGTACTTC. This sequence encodes CASRTGTGSVEQYF.

V and J are TRBV27 and TRBJ2-7, with D possibly being TRBD2 (6 bases). This CDR3 has 14 residues. CDR1 MNHEY and CDR2 SMNVEV come from the germline V gene (reference sequence). The V end was cut by 8 bases, the J end by 3 bases, with 17 bases between. CDR3 sequence: CASRPASDSYEQYF. The CDR3 coding sequence is TGTGCCAGCCGTCCGGCTAGCGATAGCTACGAGCAGTACTTC.

This sequence joins TRBV28 and TRBJ1-1; D not resolved. V was cut by 5 bases and J by 1 base, with 11 bases left in between. CDR1 is MDHEN and CDR2 is SYDVKM in the germline V gene. The CDR3 runs to 14 residues. The CDR3 here is CASSTPGPNTEAFF. The CDR3 coding sequence is TGTGCCAGCAGTACTCCGGGCCCGAACACTGAAGCTTTCTTT.

J is TRBJ2-4 and V is TRBV10-2; TRBD1 aligns across 7 bases. From germline, CDR1 is WSHSY and CDR2 SAAADI. V trimming: 3 bases; J trimming: 2 bases; junction bases outside the gene matches: 7. The CDR3 runs 16 residues. As DNA, the CDR3 is TGCGCCAGCAGTGATCTACGACAGGGCCCCAAAAACATTCAGTACTTC. Translating gives CASSDLRQGPKNIQYF.

This clone was seen once. The rearrangement joins TRBV29-1 to TRBJ2-4, with TRBD1 identical over 7 bases. After removal of 7 bases from V and 3 bases from J, the junction contained 9 bases not matched to a gene. Germline assignment: CDR1 SQVTM and CDR2 ANQGSEA. The CDR3 runs to 14 residues. The CDR3, as DNA: TGCAGCGCCGCAGGGGGATTGGGCAAAAACATTCAGTACTTC. Translation gives CSAAGGLGKNIQYF.

This clone was detected only once. The rearrangement joins TRBV2 to TRBJ2-1; D gene uncertain. CDR3 length: 11 residues. V lost 5 bases, J lost 6 bases, and 5 bases lay in between. CDR1 is SNHLY, CDR2 FYNNEI, per germline. The CDR3 loop reads CASSYSNEQFF. For the CDR3, the DNA is TGTGCCAGCAGTTACAGCAATGAGCAGTTCTTC.

The chain uses TRBV29-1 and TRBJ2-1, with 10 positions matching TRBD2. V trimming: 3 bases; J trimming: 13 bases; junction bases outside the gene matches: 9. The germline CDR1 and CDR2 sequences are SQVTM and ANQGSEA. This CDR3 comprises 13 residues. This chain's CDR3 is CSVEPSGSDLQFF. As DNA, the CDR3 is TGCAGCGTTGAGCCTAGCGGGAGCGACCTCCAGTTCTTC.

This clone came up once. CDR3 sequence: CASSLDPGRGLRETQYF. CDR3 sequence (DNA): TGCGCCAGCAGCTTGGATCCCGGCAGGGGGCTTCGAGAGACCCAGTACTTC. The V and J genes are TRBV5-1 and TRBJ2-5, with 8 nucleotides matching TRBD1. Germline assignment: CDR1 SGHRS and CDR2 YFSETQ. V lost 0 bases and J lost 4; bases outside the gene matches: 11. The CDR3 extends over 17 amino acids.

This clone was counted once. V gene TRBV28 combines with J gene TRBJ2-3; the match to TRBD2 covers 14 bases. The CDR3 is 15 amino acids. Per the germline V gene, CDR1 is MDHEN and CDR2 is SYDVKM. The trim removed 5 bases at V and 6 bases at J, leaving 4 bases unmatched. In DNA form, the CDR3 reads TGTGCCAGCAGTCAGGGACTAGCGGGAGCGGATACGCAGTATTTT. This gives the protein CASSQGLAGADTQYF.

The rearrangement links TRBV11-2 to TRBJ2-5; D might be TRBD1 (6 bases). This CDR3 has 14 amino acids. Germline CDR1 is SGHAT and CDR2 is FQNNGV. V dropped 5 bases and J dropped 6 bases, with 16 bases sitting between them. The CDR3 DNA reads as TGTGCCAGCAGCGGGGGCAGGGTGCCTCAGACCCAGTACTTC. Amino acid sequence: CASSGGRVPQTQYF.

The V gene is TRBV19, the J gene TRBJ2-7; TRBD2 aligns across 12 bases. Germline CDR1 LNHDA, CDR2 SQIVND (reference sequence). CDR3 size: 18 residues. The ends lost 4 bases at V and 4 bases at J; junction bases unmatched: 14. This chain's CDR3 is CASSTIIGTSGLSYEQYF. DNA for the CDR3: TGTGCCAGTAGTACAATCATCGGGACTAGCGGGCTCTCATACGAGCAGTACTTC.

V gene TRBV25-1 combines with J gene TRBJ2-7, with D possibly called TRBD1 or TRBD2 (6 bases each). Per germline, CDR1 MGHDK and CDR2 SYGVNS. V dropped 3 bases and J dropped 0 bases, with 12 bases sitting between them. This CDR3 has 15 residues. CDR3 DNA: TGTGCCAGCAGTGACTCCGGGGGCGCCTCCTACGAGCAGTACTTC. Protein product: CASSDSGGASYEQYF.